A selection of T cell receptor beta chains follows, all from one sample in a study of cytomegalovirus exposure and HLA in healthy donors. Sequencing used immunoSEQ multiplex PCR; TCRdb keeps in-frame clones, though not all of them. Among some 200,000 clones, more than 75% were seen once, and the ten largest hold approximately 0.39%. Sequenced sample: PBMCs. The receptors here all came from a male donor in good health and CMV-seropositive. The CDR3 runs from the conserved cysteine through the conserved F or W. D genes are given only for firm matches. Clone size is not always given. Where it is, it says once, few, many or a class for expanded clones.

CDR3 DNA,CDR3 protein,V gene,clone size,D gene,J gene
TGTGCCACCGCGAACAGGGGTGATTATGGCTACACCTTC,CATANRGDYGYTF,TRBV19,.,TRBD1,TRBJ1-2
TGTGCCAGCAGCCCCGACTTCTTACTTTCCTACGAGCAGTACTTC,CASSPDFLLSYEQYF,TRBV7-2,.,.,TRBJ2-7
TGTGCCAGCAGTTTAGGGACACAAGGGACCCAGTACTTC,CASSLGTQGTQYF,TRBV28,few,.,TRBJ2-5
TGTGCCAGCAGTCGGGACACTGAAGCTTTCTTT,CASSRDTEAFF,TRBV6-5,.,.,TRBJ1-1
TGTGCCAGCAGCTCTCCCTCTAGAGGACAAGAGACCCAGTACTTC,CASSSPSRGQETQYF,TRBV7-8,.,.,TRBJ2-5
TGCGCCAGCAGCTCACAGGGGTACACTGAAGCTTTCTTT,CASSSQGYTEAFF,TRBV4-1,few,TRBD1,TRBJ1-1
TGCGCCAGCAGCTTGGAAGGGGCCCTCATGCAGCCCCAGCATTTT,CASSLEGALMQPQHF,TRBV5-1,.,.,TRBJ1-5
TGTGCCAGCAGTGAAGTTTTCGGACTGTACACTGAAGCTTTCTTT,CASSEVFGLYTEAFF,TRBV2,few,.,TRBJ1-1
TGCGCCAGCAGTGATCGCACCGTCGGGTCCAATGAGCAGTTCTTC,CASSDRTVGSNEQFF,TRBV10-2,.,.,TRBJ2-1
TGTTCCAGCAGCTTAGGGACAGGGGCTCAGCCCCAGCATTTT,CSSSLGTGAQPQHF,TRBV7-9,.,TRBD1,TRBJ1-5
TGTGCCATCAGTTCGAAGGGGGATGGGAATCAGCCCCAGCATTTT,CAISSKGDGNQPQHF,TRBV10-3,few,.,TRBJ1-5
TGTGCCAGCGACAGGGAACTCTCCTACGAGCAGTACTTC,CASDRELSYEQYF,TRBV6-1,.,TRBD1,TRBJ2-7
TGTGCCAGCAGCCCCGCTCGGAGCACTGAAGCTTTCTTT,CASSPARSTEAFF,TRBV5-4,.,.,TRBJ1-1
TGTGCCAGCAGACCCCCGGTAGGAACAGGCAAAAACATTCAGTACTTC,CASRPPVGTGKNIQYF,TRBV7-2,.,.,TRBJ2-4
TGCGCCAGCAGCTCGACAGTCATAACACAAGAGACCCAGTACTTC,CASSSTVITQETQYF,TRBV5-1,.,.,TRBJ2-5
TGTGCCAGCAGTGCACAGTGGGGCTCTACAGGGGGGTATGGCTACACCTTC,CASSAQWGSTGGYGYTF,TRBV9,.,TRBD1,TRBJ1-2
TGTGCCAGCAGCTTACTAGCGGCTAGCACAGATACGCAGTATTTT,CASSLLAASTDTQYF,TRBV7-3,.,TRBD2,TRBJ2-3
TGTGCCAGCTCACCTGCGCTTACGAGTTCTGGAAACACCATATATTTT,CASSPALTSSGNTIYF,TRBV18,.,.,TRBJ1-3
TGTGCCAGCAGCTTGAGGGACACCTACGAGCAGTACTTC,CASSLRDTYEQYF,TRBV5-5,few,.,TRBJ2-7
TGTGCCAGCAGTGTCGGACTAGCGGGAGTAAGTAATGAGCAGTTCTTC,CASSVGLAGVSNEQFF,TRBV6-1,.,TRBD2,TRBJ2-1
TGTGCCAGCATCTTTTCGAAAGCCGACGGGGGGCCTCGCGAGCAGTACTTC,CASIFSKADGGPREQYF,TRBV7-6,.,.,TRBJ2-7
TGTGCCAGCACCCCCTTACAGGGACGGGAAAAACTGTTTTTT,CASTPLQGREKLFF,TRBV6-1,few,.,TRBJ1-4
TGTGCCAGCAGCCCCAGGACAGGGGAATTCGGAAACACCATATATTTT,CASSPRTGEFGNTIYF,TRBV7-6,once,TRBD1,TRBJ1-3
TGCGCCAGCAGCCACCCTGGGGGGGGCCCTAACACCGGGGAGCTGTTTTTT,CASSHPGGGPNTGELFF,TRBV4-3,.,.,TRBJ2-2
TGTGCCAGCACCCGCGGAGATTATCAGCCCCAGCATTTT,CASTRGDYQPQHF,TRBV2,once,.,TRBJ1-5
TGTGCCAGCAGTTATCGTAGGGGCACTGAAGCTTTCTTT,CASSYRRGTEAFF,TRBV6-5,.,.,TRBJ1-1
TGCGCCAGCCCTCAAAACGGGGTAGGGGCCAACGTCCTGACTTTC,CASPQNGVGANVLTF,TRBV23-1,.,.,TRBJ2-6
TGTGCCAGCAGCAAAGCGGAGGAAGGGAGGTTAGGCGAGCAGTACTTC,CASSKAEEGRLGEQYF,TRBV21-1,few,.,TRBJ2-7
TGTGCCAGCAGCGTACACCCCGGTACGGCGGGGGGCGGGTTATTGGAGACCCAGTACTTC,CASSVHPGTAGGGLLETQYF,TRBV9,.,TRBD2,TRBJ2-5
TGTGCCAGCAGCTTAGCGCCAGTTGATACGCAGTATTTT,CASSLAPVDTQYF,TRBV7-2,.,.,TRBJ2-3
TGTGCCAGCAGCGGGGATTCCGGACGGACTTACTATGGCTACACCTTC,CASSGDSGRTYYGYTF,TRBV5-5,.,.,TRBJ1-2
TGTGCCAGCAGTCCTGGGACTAGCGGGATGGTCAATGAGCAGTTCTTC,CASSPGTSGMVNEQFF,TRBV7-9,few,TRBD2,TRBJ2-1
TGTGCCAGCAGCGGGACAGCCTATGGCTACACCTTC,CASSGTAYGYTF,TRBV6-5,.,TRBD1,TRBJ1-2
TGTGCCAGCAGCCCCGGACAGGGATATCAGCCCCAGCATTTT,CASSPGQGYQPQHF,TRBV7-8,.,TRBD1,TRBJ1-5
TGTGCCAGTCTGACAGGGTACGAGACCCAGTACTTC,CASLTGYETQYF,TRBV28,.,TRBD1,TRBJ2-5
TGTGCCAGCTCACGTAGGGGTGATAGCAATCAGCCCCAGCATTTT,CASSRRGDSNQPQHF,TRBV18,.,.,TRBJ1-5
TGTGCCAGCAGCTTATGGGTGGGTCCTAGTCTGAACACCGGGGAGCTGTTTTTT,CASSLWVGPSLNTGELFF,TRBV11-2,.,.,TRBJ2-2
TGTGCCAGCAGTTTAGCGGGAGGCCCGGTTCTAGGGAATGAGCAGTTCTTC,CASSLAGGPVLGNEQFF,TRBV27,once,TRBD2,TRBJ2-1
TGTGCCAGCTGGGGACATAGGCCAGCTAGCGGCCTGTCCTACGAGCAGTACTTC,CASWGHRPASGLSYEQYF,TRBV7-3,.,.,TRBJ2-7
TGTGCCAGCAGTGTAGCGGGGGGTAGCACAGATACGCAGTATTTT,CASSVAGGSTDTQYF,TRBV9,.,TRBD2,TRBJ2-3
TGTGCTAGTGGTTTGGATGTGGGGGCGCGGCAGTTCTTC,CASGLDVGARQFF,TRBV12-5,few,.,TRBJ2-1
TGTGCCAGCAGCTTAGCCAGGTACAATGAGCAGTTCTTC,CASSLARYNEQFF,TRBV11-1,.,.,TRBJ2-1
TGTGCCAGCAGCTCGCGGGAAAACAGGGGGCGTGACAATGAGCAGTTCTTC,CASSSRENRGRDNEQFF,TRBV7-9,.,TRBD1,TRBJ2-1
TGTGCCAGCAGGCAGGGCCTATCCGGAAACACCATATATTTT,CASRQGLSGNTIYF,TRBV7-2,few,.,TRBJ1-3
TGTGCCAGCTCACCAACCACAGGGACAGGGGTTGGAGCTTTCTTT,CASSPTTGTGVGAFF,TRBV18,.,TRBD1,TRBJ1-1
TGCGCCAGCAGCTTGAGGATCCAAGCGGACTATGGCTACACCTTC,CASSLRIQADYGYTF,TRBV5-1,.,.,TRBJ1-2
TGTGCCAGCAGTTTATTGGGGGCCGACTATGGCTACACCTTC,CASSLLGADYGYTF,TRBV27,.,.,TRBJ1-2
TGCGCCAGCAGCTTATTGCGGGCAAGCTCCTACGAGCAGTACTTC,CASSLLRASSYEQYF,TRBV4-3,.,.,TRBJ2-7
TGTGCCAGCAGCTTGGGGGGGGGACAAGAGACCCAGTACTTC,CASSLGGGQETQYF,TRBV5-4,.,TRBD2,TRBJ2-5
TGTGCCAGCAGACCGGGGTGGGTAGGAAACACCATATATTTT,CASRPGWVGNTIYF,TRBV5-5,.,.,TRBJ1-3
TGTGCCAGCGCGGACAGGGGGCAGGGGACTAATGAAAAACTGTTTTTT,CASADRGQGTNEKLFF,TRBV2,.,TRBD1,TRBJ1-4
TGTGCCAGCTCACCACCTAGCGGGAACAACAATGAGCAGTTCTTC,CASSPPSGNNNEQFF,TRBV18,.,TRBD2,TRBJ2-1
TGCGCCAGCAGCCAAGATCCGGGGGGACTCACTGAAGCTTTCTTT,CASSQDPGGLTEAFF,TRBV4-3,.,.,TRBJ1-1
TGTGCCAGCAGCCAAAGGGGGATTAATGAAAAACTGTTTTTT,CASSQRGINEKLFF,TRBV11-2,.,.,TRBJ1-4
TGTGCCAGCAGCTTATACACAGGGGGCAATCAGCCCCAGCATTTT,CASSLYTGGNQPQHF,TRBV7-9,.,TRBD1,TRBJ1-5